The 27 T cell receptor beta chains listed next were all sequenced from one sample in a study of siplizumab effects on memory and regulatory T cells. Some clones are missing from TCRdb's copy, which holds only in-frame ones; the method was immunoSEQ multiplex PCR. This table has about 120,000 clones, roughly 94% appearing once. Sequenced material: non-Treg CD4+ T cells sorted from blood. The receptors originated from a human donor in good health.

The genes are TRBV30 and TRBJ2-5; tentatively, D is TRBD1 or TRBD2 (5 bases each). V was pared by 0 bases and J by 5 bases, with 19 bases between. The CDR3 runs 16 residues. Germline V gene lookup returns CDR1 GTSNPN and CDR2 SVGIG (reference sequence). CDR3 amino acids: CAWSVLGTPSGETQYF. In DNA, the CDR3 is TGTGCCTGGAGTGTACTGGGGACCCCCTCCGGGGAGACCCAGTACTTC.

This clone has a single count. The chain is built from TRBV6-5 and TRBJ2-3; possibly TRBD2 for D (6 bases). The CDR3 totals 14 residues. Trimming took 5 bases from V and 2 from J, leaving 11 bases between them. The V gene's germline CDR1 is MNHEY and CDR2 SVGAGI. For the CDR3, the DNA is TGTGCCAGCAGTGTGGGCGGGGTCACAGATACGCAGTATTTT. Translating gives CASSVGGVTDTQYF.

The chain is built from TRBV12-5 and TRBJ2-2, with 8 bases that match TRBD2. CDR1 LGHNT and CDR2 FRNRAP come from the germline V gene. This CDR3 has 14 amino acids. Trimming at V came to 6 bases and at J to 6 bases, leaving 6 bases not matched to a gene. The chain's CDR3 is CASGRGGSPGELFF. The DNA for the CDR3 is TGTGCTAGTGGCCGGGGGGGGAGTCCCGGGGAGCTGTTTTTT.

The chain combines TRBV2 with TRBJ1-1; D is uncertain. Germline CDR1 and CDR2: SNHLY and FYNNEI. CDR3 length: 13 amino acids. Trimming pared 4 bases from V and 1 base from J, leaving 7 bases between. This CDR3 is CASSGEGNTEAFF. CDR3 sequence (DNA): TGTGCCAGCAGTGGAGAGGGGAACACTGAAGCTTTCTTT.

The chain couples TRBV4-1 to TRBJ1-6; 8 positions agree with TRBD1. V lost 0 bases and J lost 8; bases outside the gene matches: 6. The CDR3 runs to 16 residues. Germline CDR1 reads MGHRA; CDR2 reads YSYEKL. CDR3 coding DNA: TGCGCCAGCAGCCAAGACGGACAGGGAGTTTATTCACCCCTCCACTTT. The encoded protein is CASSQDGQGVYSPLHF.

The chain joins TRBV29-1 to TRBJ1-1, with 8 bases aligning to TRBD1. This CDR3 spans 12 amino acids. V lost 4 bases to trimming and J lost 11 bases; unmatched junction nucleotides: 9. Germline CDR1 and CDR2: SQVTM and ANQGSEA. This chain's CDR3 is CSVAQTGGRAFF. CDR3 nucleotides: TGCAGCGTTGCCCAAACAGGGGGAAGGGCTTTCTTT.

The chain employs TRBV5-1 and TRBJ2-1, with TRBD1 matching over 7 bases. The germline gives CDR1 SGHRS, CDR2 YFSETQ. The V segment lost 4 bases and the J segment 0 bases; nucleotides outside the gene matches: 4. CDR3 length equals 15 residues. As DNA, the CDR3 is TGCGCCAGCAGCGAGGGGGCGAGCTCCTACAATGAGCAGTTCTTC. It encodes CASSEGASSYNEQFF.

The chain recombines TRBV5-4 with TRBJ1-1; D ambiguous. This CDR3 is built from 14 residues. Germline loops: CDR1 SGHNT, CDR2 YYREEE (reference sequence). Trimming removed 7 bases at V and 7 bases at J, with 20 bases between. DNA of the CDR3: TGTGCCAGCCGATCGGTAAATGAGGTTAGTGAAGCTTTCTTT. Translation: CASRSVNEVSEAFF.

This CDR3 reads CASSLAGSTYNEQFF. The CDR3 bases are TGTGCCAGCAGCTTGGCGGGAAGTACCTACAATGAGCAGTTCTTC. The rearrangement uses TRBV5-8 and TRBJ2-1, with a possible D match to TRBD2 (5 bases). V was pared by 0 bases and J by 2 bases, with 9 bases between. The CDR3 extends over 15 amino acids. Germline CDR1 reads SGHTS; CDR2 reads YDEGEE.

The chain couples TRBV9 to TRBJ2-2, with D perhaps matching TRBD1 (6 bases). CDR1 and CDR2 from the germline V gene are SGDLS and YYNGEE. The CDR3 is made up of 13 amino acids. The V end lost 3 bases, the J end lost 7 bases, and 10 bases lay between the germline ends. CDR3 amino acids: CASSAAGVGELFF. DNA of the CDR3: TGTGCCAGCAGCGCAGCAGGGGTCGGGGAGCTGTTTTTT.

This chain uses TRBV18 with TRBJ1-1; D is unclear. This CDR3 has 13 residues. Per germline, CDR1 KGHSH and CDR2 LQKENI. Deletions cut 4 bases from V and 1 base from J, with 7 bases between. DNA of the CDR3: TGTGCCAGCTCACAGATTGCGAACACTGAAGCTTTCTTT. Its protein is CASSQIANTEAFF.

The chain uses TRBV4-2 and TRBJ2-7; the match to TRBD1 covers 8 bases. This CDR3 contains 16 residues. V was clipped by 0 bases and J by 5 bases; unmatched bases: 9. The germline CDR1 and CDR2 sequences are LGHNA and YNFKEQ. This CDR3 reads CASSQDWRQGPHEQYF. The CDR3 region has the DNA TGTGCCAGCAGCCAAGATTGGCGACAGGGGCCCCACGAGCAGTACTTC.

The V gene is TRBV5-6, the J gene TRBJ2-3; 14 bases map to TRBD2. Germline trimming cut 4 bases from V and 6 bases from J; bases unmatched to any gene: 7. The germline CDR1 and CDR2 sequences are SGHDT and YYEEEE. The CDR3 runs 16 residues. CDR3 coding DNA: TGTGCCAGCAGCGGACGACTAGCGGGGGGGCTGGATACGCAGTATTTT. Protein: CASSGRLAGGLDTQYF.

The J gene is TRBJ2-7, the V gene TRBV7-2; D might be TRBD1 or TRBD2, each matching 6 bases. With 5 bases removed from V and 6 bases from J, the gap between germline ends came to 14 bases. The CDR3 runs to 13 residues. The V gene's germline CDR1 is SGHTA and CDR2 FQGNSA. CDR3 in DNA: TGTGCCAGCAGCCCTCTGGGGGGCGGCGAGCAGTACTTC. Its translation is CASSPLGGGEQYF. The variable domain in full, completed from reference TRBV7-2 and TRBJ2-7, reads GAGVSQSPSNKVTEKGKDVELRCDPISGHTALYWYRQSLGQGLEFLIYFQGNSAPDKSGLPSDRFSAERTGGSVSTLTIQRTQQEDSAVYLCASSPLGGGEQYFGPGTRLTVT.

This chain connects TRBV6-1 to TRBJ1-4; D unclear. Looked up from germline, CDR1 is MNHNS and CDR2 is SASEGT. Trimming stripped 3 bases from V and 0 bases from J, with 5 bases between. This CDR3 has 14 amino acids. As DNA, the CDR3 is TGTGCCAGCAGTGATGCCACAACTAATGAAAAACTGTTTTTT. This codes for CASSDATTNEKLFF.

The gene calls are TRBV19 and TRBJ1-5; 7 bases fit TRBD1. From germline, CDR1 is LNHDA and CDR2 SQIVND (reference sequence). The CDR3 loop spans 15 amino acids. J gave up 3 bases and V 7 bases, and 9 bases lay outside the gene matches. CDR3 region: CASMGTGAPNQPQHF. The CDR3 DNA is TGTGCCAGTATGGGAACAGGGGCCCCCAATCAGCCCCAGCATTTT. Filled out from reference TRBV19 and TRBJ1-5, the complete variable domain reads DGGITQSPKYLFRKEGQNVTLSCEQNLNHDAMYWYRQDPGQGLRLIYYSQIVNDFQKGDIAEGYSVSREKKESFPLTVTSAQKNPTAFYLCASMGTGAPNQPQHFGDGTRLSIL.

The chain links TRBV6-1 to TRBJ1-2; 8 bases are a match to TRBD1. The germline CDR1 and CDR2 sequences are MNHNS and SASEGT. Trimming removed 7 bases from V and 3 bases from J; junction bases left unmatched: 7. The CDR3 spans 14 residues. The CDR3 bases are TGTGCCAGCATCCCGGACAGGGTTTACTATGGCTACACCTTC. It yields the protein CASIPDRVYYGYTF.

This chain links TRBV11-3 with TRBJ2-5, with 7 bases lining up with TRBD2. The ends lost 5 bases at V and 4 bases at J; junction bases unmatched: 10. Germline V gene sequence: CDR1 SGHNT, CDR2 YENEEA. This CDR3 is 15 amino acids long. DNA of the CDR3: TGTGCCAGCAGCCCCGGGACTAAGATCGCAGAGACCCAGTACTTC. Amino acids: CASSPGTKIAETQYF.

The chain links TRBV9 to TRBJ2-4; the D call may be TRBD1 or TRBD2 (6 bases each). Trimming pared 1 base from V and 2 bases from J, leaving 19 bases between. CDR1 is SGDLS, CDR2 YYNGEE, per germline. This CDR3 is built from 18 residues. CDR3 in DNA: TGTGCCAGCAGCGTAAGAGGGGGGCTGGGTGGACCCAAAAACATTCAGTACTTC. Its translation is CASSVRGGLGGPKNIQYF.

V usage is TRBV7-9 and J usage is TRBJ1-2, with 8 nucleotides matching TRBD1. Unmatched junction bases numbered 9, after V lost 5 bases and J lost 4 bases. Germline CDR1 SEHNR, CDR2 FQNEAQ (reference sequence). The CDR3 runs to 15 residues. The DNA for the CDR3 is TGTGCCAGCAGCCCCCGACAGGGGATCCCCTATGGCTACACCTTC. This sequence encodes CASSPRQGIPYGYTF.

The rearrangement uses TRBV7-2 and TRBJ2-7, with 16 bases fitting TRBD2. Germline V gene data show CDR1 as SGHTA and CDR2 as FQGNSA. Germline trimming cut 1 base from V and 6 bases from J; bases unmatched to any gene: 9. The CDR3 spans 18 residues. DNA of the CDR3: TGTGCCAGCAGCTTAGTAGGCGGGACTAGCGGGGGGGATTTCGAGCAGTACTTC. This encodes CASSLVGGTSGGDFEQYF.

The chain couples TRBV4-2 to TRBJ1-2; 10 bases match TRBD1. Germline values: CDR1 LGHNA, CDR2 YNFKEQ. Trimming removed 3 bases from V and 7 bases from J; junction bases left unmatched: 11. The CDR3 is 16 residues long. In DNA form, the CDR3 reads TGTGCCAGCAGCCATAGGACAGGGGGAATTCTTGTTGGCTACACCTTC. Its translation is CASSHRTGGILVGYTF.

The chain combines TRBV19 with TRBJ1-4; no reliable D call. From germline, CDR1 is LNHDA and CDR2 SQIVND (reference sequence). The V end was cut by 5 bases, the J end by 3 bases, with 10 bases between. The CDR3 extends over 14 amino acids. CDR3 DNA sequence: TGTGCCAGTAGTCTGAACTTGGCTAATGAAAAACTGTTTTTT. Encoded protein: CASSLNLANEKLFF.

The CDR3 region is CASSYGGTYEQYF. The CDR3 DNA reads as TGTGCCAGCAGTTACGGCGGCACCTACGAGCAGTACTTC. The chain couples TRBV6-5 to TRBJ2-7; D is unclear. The CDR3 sequence is 13 residues long. The V and J ends lost 2 bases and 2 bases respectively, with 7 bases between them. Germline V gene lookup returns CDR1 MNHEY and CDR2 SVGAGI.

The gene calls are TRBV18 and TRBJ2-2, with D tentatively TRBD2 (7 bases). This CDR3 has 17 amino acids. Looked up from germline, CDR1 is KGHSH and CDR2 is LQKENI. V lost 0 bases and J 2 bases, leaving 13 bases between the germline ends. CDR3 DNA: TGTGCCAGCTCACCACCGGGGGCGGGAGTAAACACCGGGGAGCTGTTTTTT. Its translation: CASSPPGAGVNTGELFF. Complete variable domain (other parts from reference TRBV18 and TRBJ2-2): NAGVMQNPRHLVRRRGQEARLRCSPMKGHSHVYWYRQLPEEGLKFMVYLQKENIIDESGMPKERFSAEFPKEGPSILRIQQVVRGDSAAYFCASSPPGAGVNTGELFFGEGSRLTVL.

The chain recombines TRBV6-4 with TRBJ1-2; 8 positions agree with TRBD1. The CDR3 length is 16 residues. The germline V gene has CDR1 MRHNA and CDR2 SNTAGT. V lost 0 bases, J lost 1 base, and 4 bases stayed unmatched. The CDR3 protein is CASSDSGQGHNYGYTF. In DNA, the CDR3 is TGTGCCAGCAGTGACTCAGGACAGGGCCATAACTATGGCTACACCTTC.

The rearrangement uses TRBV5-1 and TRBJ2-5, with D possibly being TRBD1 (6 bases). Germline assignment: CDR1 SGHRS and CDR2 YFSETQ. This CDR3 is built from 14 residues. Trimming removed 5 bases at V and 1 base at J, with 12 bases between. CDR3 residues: CASRPGQSQETQYF. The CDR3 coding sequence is TGCGCCAGCAGACCCGGACAGTCCCAAGAGACCCAGTACTTC.